The present TCR beta chain was sequenced within a study of lymphopenia after photon versus proton radiotherapy. Points from the study as a whole: Proton therapy kept repertoires fairly stable, unlike photons, which gained effector/memory cells. A bigger post-nadir fall in TCR diversity correlated inversely with survival time in deceased patients. Better survival with proton therapy was suggested as possible, not demonstrated.

The V end lost 4 bases, the J end lost 0 bases, and 12 bases lay between the germline ends. The CDR3 consists of 16 residues. Germline CDR1 reads SEHNR; CDR2 reads FQNEAQ (reference sequence). The method was immunoSEQ multiplex PCR; TCRdb's version includes in-frame clones alone and lacks a portion of them. This table holds approximately 35,000 clones, 90% found once. Concerning this clone itself: The antigen is unknown. The identical CDR3 is also encoded by other nucleotide sequences in the sample.

The rearrangement links TRBV7-9 to TRBJ2-2; D is possibly TRBD2 (5 bases). Material: peripheral blood, obtained from a patient treated with photon-based radiotherapy. This sequence was found in a woman in her forties or fifties with pancreatic cancer. The CDR3 nucleotides are TGTGCCAGCAGCTCCACGGGAAGCGCGAACACCGGGGAGCTGTTTTTT. Translation gives CASSSTGSANTGELFF.